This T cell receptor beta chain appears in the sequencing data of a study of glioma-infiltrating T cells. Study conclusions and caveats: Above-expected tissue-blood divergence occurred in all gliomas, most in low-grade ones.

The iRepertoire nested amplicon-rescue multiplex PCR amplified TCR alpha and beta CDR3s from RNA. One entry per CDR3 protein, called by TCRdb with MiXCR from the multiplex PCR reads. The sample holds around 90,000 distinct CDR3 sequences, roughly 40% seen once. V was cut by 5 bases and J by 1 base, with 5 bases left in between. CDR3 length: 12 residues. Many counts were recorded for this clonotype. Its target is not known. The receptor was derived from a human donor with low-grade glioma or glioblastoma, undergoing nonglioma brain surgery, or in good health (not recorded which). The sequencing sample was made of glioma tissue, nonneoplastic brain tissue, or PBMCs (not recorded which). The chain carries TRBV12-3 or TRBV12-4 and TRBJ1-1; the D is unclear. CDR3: CASSRQNTEAFF. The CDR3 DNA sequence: TGTGCCAGCAGTAGACAGAACACTGAAGCTTTCTTT.